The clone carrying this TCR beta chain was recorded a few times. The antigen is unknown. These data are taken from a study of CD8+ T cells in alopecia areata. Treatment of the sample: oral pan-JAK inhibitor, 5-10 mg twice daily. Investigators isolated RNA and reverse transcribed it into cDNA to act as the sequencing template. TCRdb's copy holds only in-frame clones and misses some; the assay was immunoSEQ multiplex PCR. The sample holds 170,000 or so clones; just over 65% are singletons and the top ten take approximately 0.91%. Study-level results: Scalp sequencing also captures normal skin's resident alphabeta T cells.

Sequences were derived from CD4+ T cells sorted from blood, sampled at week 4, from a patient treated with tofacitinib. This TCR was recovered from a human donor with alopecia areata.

The CDR3 region is CASSRGGMNTEAFF. The DNA of the CDR3 is TGTGCCAGCAGCCGTGGAGGAATGAACACTGAAGCTTTCTTT. The chain joins TRBV7-9 to TRBJ1-1; D is undetermined. The V gene's germline CDR1 is SEHNR and CDR2 FQNEAQ (reference sequence). CDR3 length: 14 amino acids. Trimming removed 5 bases from V and 0 bases from J, with 10 bases in between.